This TCR beta chain was obtained from a study of shared clonotypes between healthy human individuals. Across the study: CD4 naive cells filled three plates per donor, CD4 memory three, CD8 naive two and CD8 memory one.

The naive CD8 fraction comprised CD45RO-negative cells positively selected for CCR7 and excluded terminally differentiated effector memory CD45RA+ cells. Notes on the study in general: A small donor pool kept down the genetic and exposure-history diversity that was represented.

Sequenced by immunoSEQ multiplex PCR; TCRdb stores in-frame clones only, minus some. The sample lists some 2,000,000 clones, just under 95% occurring once. This CDR3 has 17 amino acids. Deletions cut 3 bases from V and 0 bases from J, with 15 bases between. Germline CDR1 and CDR2: ENHRY and SYGVKD. Note on this clone: Its antigen remains unknown.

This sequence was found in a man between 18 and 35 years old in good health. The specimen sequenced was naive CD8+ T cells sorted from blood. The rearrangement uses TRBV10-3 and TRBJ2-1, with D maybe TRBD2 (6 bases). Written as DNA, the CDR3 is TGTGCCATCAGTGACTTGGGGGGAGGAAGCTCCTACAATGAGCAGTTCTTC. Translating it yields CAISDLGGGSSYNEQFF.